This entry lists 3 T cell receptor beta chains sequenced from one sample in a study of radiotherapy plus CTLA-4 blockade in lung cancer. Only in-frame clones appear in the TCRdb table, and some are missing; sequencing was by immunoSEQ multiplex PCR. The sample has some 70,000 clones, roughly 78% seen once; the top ten hold over 7.5%. Source: peripheral blood, taken from a patient treated with radiotherapy plus ipilimumab. The receptors were gathered from a human donor with non-small cell lung cancer who had a complete response to radiotherapy plus ipilimumab.

This chain joins TRBV14 and TRBJ1-1; D may be TRBD1 (5 bases). Germline V gene lookup returns CDR1 SGHDN and CDR2 FVKESK. The V end lost 2 bases, the J end lost 5 bases, and 15 bases lay between the germline ends. This CDR3 region has 15 residues. The CDR3 DNA sequence: TGTGCCAGCAGCCAATACCAGGGCATCAGGACTGAAGCTTTCTTT. Encoded protein: CASSQYQGIRTEAFF.

The chain carries TRBV7-9 and TRBJ1-2, with 8 bases fitting TRBD1. Germline values: CDR1 SEHNR, CDR2 FQNEAQ (reference sequence). V shed 2 bases and J 6 bases; nucleotides not matched to a gene: 5. This CDR3 is 14 amino acids long. The CDR3 region has the DNA TGTGCCAGCAGCTTAAAACAGGGGGATCATGGCTACACCTTC. Translation: CASSLKQGDHGYTF.

V and J are TRBV6-5 and TRBJ1-4; perhaps TRBD1 as D (6 bases). Germline V lookup: CDR1 MNHEY, CDR2 SVGAGI. There are 14 residues in the CDR3. The germline V and J ends were trimmed by 5 bases and 5 bases, with 12 bases remaining between them. For the CDR3, the DNA is TGTGCCAGCAGTCCCGGGACAAGGAATGAAAAACTGTTTTTT. Its translation: CASSPGTRNEKLFF.